These T cell receptor beta chains were read from a single sample in a study of cytomegalovirus exposure and HLA in healthy donors. Libraries were prepared by immunoSEQ multiplex PCR; TCRdb keeps only in-frame clonotypes and omits some of them. This sample has fewer than 200,000 clones; around 83% occur once, and the top ten carry 1.5% to 2%. Sequenced input: PBMCs. These receptors all come from a man aged 40-49 years in good health and CMV-seropositive. Both conserved end residues are part of each CDR3. D genes are given only for firm matches. Rows give clone size only sometimes, using once, few, many, or a class for an expanded clone.

size: NA
D: TRBD1
J: TRBJ1-1
V: TRBV15
DNA: TGTGCCACCAGCAGAACCGACAGGGCGAACACTGAAGCTTTCTTT
CDR3: CATSRTDRANTEAFF

size: NA
D: NA
J: TRBJ1-1
V: TRBV6-1
DNA: TGTGCCAGCAGTGCACCTCCCGACAGAGTGAACACTGAAGCTTTCTTT
CDR3: CASSAPPDRVNTEAFF

size: NA
D: NA
J: TRBJ2-7
V: TRBV11-2
DNA: TGTGCCAGCAGCTTAACAGAACCGGACTACGAGCAGTACTTC
CDR3: CASSLTEPDYEQYF

size: NA
D: NA
J: TRBJ1-4
V: TRBV18
DNA: TGTGCCAGCTCACCTGGACAAAATGAAAAACTGTTTTTT
CDR3: CASSPGQNEKLFF

size: once
D: TRBD2
J: TRBJ2-2
V: TRBV9
DNA: TGTGCCAGCAGCCCCCGGGAGGGCACCGGGGAGCTGTTTTTT
CDR3: CASSPREGTGELFF

size: NA
D: NA
J: TRBJ1-2
V: TRBV20-1
DNA: TGCAGGGTAGCTGGGGGCTACACCTTC
CDR3: CRVAGGYTF

size: once
D: TRBD2
J: TRBJ2-1
V: TRBV7-9
DNA: TGTGCCAGCAACTCATGGACTAGCGGGATTCGGAATGAGCAGTTCTTC
CDR3: CASNSWTSGIRNEQFF

size: NA
D: TRBD1
J: TRBJ2-5
V: TRBV30
DNA: TGTGCCTGGAGTACGACAGGGGTGCTCGGGACCCAGTACTTC
CDR3: CAWSTTGVLGTQYF

size: NA
D: NA
J: TRBJ1-1
V: TRBV6-5
DNA: TGTGCCAGCAGTTACTCCTACACGTTGGGGCAGACTGAAGCTTTCTTT
CDR3: CASSYSYTLGQTEAFF

size: NA
D: TRBD2
J: TRBJ2-7
V: TRBV7-6
DNA: TGTGCCAGCAGCTTAGACGCGGGAGGGTACGAGCAGTACTTC
CDR3: CASSLDAGGYEQYF

size: once
D: NA
J: TRBJ1-2
V: TRBV27
DNA: TGTGCCAGCAGTTTCCAGGGAATGGGAGGCTACACCTTC
CDR3: CASSFQGMGGYTF

size: NA
D: NA
J: TRBJ1-5
V: TRBV19
DNA: TGTGCCAGTAGTCACCCTTCGGGGGGGGCGAGTGACCAGCCCCAGCATTTT
CDR3: CASSHPSGGASDQPQHF

size: NA
D: TRBD2
J: TRBJ2-4
V: TRBV29-1
DNA: TGCAGCGTTGCTGGCGGGAGGGCCCCCAAAAACAGTCAGTACTTC
CDR3: CSVAGGRAPKNSQYF

size: NA
D: TRBD1
J: TRBJ1-2
V: TRBV5-1
DNA: TGCGCCAGCAGCTTACAGGGGGGTTATGGCTACACCTTC
CDR3: CASSLQGGYGYTF

size: few
D: NA
J: TRBJ1-5
V: TRBV6-6
DNA: TGTGCCAGCAGTTTGGACGCAGGGTCCGGGAGCGGGCCCCAGCATTTT
CDR3: CASSLDAGSGSGPQHF

size: NA
D: TRBD1
J: TRBJ2-5
V: TRBV6-6
DNA: TGTGCCAGCAGCCCCGTTAACAGGGGGTCGGAGACCCAGTACTTC
CDR3: CASSPVNRGSETQYF

size: NA
D: NA
J: TRBJ2-7
V: TRBV28
DNA: TGTGCCAGCAGTTTTAGTCCTAGCTCCTACGAGCAGTACTTC
CDR3: CASSFSPSSYEQYF

size: NA
D: NA
J: TRBJ2-3
V: TRBV6-5
DNA: TGTGCCAGCAGCAGCATATCAGCGGATACGCAGTATTTT
CDR3: CASSSISADTQYF

size: NA
D: NA
J: TRBJ1-3
V: TRBV7-9
DNA: TGTGCCAGCAGCCCGGACATGGCGGGAAACACCATATATTTT
CDR3: CASSPDMAGNTIYF

size: once
D: TRBD1
J: TRBJ1-4
V: TRBV5-1
DNA: TGCGCCAGCAGCTCTAACGGACAGGTCGGTGAAAAACTGTTTTTT
CDR3: CASSSNGQVGEKLFF

size: NA
D: TRBD2
J: TRBJ2-7
V: TRBV4-2
DNA: TGTGCCAGCAGCCAAGAGGGTAGCGGGATCTACGAGCAGTACTTC
CDR3: CASSQEGSGIYEQYF

size: NA
D: TRBD1
J: TRBJ1-2
V: TRBV2
DNA: TGTGCCAGCACCGGACAGGCCCCCTATGGCTACACCTTC
CDR3: CASTGQAPYGYTF

size: NA
D: TRBD2
J: TRBJ2-2
V: TRBV5-1
DNA: TGCGCCAGCAGCTTTGGTACTAGCGGGAGAGGAACCGGGGAGCTGTTTTTT
CDR3: CASSFGTSGRGTGELFF

size: once
D: TRBD1
J: TRBJ1-1
V: TRBV27
DNA: TGTGCCAGCAGTCCCCTCTCAGGGGGAAGCGCTGAAGCTTTCTTT
CDR3: CASSPLSGGSAEAFF

size: few
D: TRBD2
J: TRBJ2-7
V: TRBV6-1
DNA: TGTGCCAGCAGTTCACTAGCGGGAGTAGGCGAGCAGTACTTC
CDR3: CASSSLAGVGEQYF

size: NA
D: TRBD1
J: TRBJ2-7
V: TRBV19
DNA: TGTGCCAGTAGGGGACAGGCAACCTACGAGCAGTACTTC
CDR3: CASRGQATYEQYF

size: NA
D: TRBD1
J: TRBJ2-7
V: TRBV6-1
DNA: TGTGCCAGCAGTGAAGCGCGGGGGACAGGGGCATACGAGCAGTACTTC
CDR3: CASSEARGTGAYEQYF

size: NA
D: TRBD1
J: TRBJ1-1
V: TRBV6-1
DNA: TGTGCCAGCAGTAAATACAGGGGGGGAAGCACTGAAGCTTTCTTT
CDR3: CASSKYRGGSTEAFF

size: NA
D: NA
J: TRBJ2-7
V: TRBV18
DNA: TGTGCCAGCTCACCGTCCGGGACACCTACCTACGAGCAGTACTTC
CDR3: CASSPSGTPTYEQYF

size: NA
D: NA
J: TRBJ1-1
V: TRBV6-5
DNA: TGTGCCAGCAGCCTAACAGTTAACACTGAAGCTTTCTTT
CDR3: CASSLTVNTEAFF

size: few
D: NA
J: TRBJ2-2
V: TRBV21-1
DNA: TGTGCCAGCAGCAAAGGCAGGTCCGAAGACACCGGGGAGCTGTTTTTT
CDR3: CASSKGRSEDTGELFF

size: NA
D: NA
J: TRBJ2-6
V: TRBV5-1
DNA: TGCGCCAGCAGCCCCTTGGCGGCGTCTGGGGCCAACGGCCTGACTTTC
CDR3: CASSPLAASGANGLTF

size: NA
D: TRBD1
J: TRBJ2-5
V: TRBV5-1
DNA: TGCGCCAGCAGCTTGGCGACAGGGGTAGAGACCCAGTACTTC
CDR3: CASSLATGVETQYF

size: few
D: NA
J: TRBJ2-7
V: TRBV11-2
DNA: TGTGCCAGCAGCTTAGACCGCGGAGGGCGGCGGAACGAGCAGTACTTC
CDR3: CASSLDRGGRRNEQYF

size: NA
D: TRBD1
J: TRBJ1-3
V: TRBV7-8
DNA: TGTGCCAGCAGCTTAGCAACCACGGGACAGATCTCTGGAAACACCATATATTTT
CDR3: CASSLATTGQISGNTIYF

size: NA
D: NA
J: TRBJ1-4
V: TRBV21-1
DNA: TGTGCCAGCATCTATACAGGGTTTAATGAAAAACTGTTTTTT
CDR3: CASIYTGFNEKLFF

size: NA
D: TRBD1
J: TRBJ1-2
V: TRBV27
DNA: TGTGCCAGCAGTTCCTGGACAGGGGGCGGATCGGGTGGCTACACCTTC
CDR3: CASSSWTGGGSGGYTF

size: NA
D: NA
J: TRBJ2-7
V: TRBV27
DNA: TGTGCCAGCACCGGGGTTCTGGACGAGCAGTACTTC
CDR3: CASTGVLDEQYF

size: NA
D: TRBD1
J: TRBJ1-5
V: TRBV10-3
DNA: TGTGCCATCAGCCCAGGGACAGCGACAGATCAGCCCCAGCATTTT
CDR3: CAISPGTATDQPQHF

size: NA
D: NA
J: TRBJ2-3
V: TRBV9
DNA: TGTGCCAGCAGCGTAGATTCTAGCACAGATACGCAGTATTTT
CDR3: CASSVDSSTDTQYF

size: NA
D: NA
J: TRBJ1-3
V: TRBV10-3
DNA: TGTGCCATATTAAACTCGACATCAGGAAACACCATATATTTT
CDR3: CAILNSTSGNTIYF

size: NA
D: NA
J: TRBJ2-5
V: TRBV11-2
DNA: TGTGCCAGCAGCTTAGGATACAAGGGGCAGGCTCAAGAGACCCAGTACTTC
CDR3: CASSLGYKGQAQETQYF

size: few
D: NA
J: TRBJ2-2
V: TRBV5-1
DNA: TGCGCCAGCAGGTACGGGGAGGACACCGGGGAGCTGTTTTTT
CDR3: CASRYGEDTGELFF

size: NA
D: NA
J: TRBJ1-2
V: TRBV29-1
DNA: TGCAGCGTTACGGGAGAGTACTATGGCTACACCTTC
CDR3: CSVTGEYYGYTF

size: NA
D: NA
J: TRBJ2-3
V: TRBV7-3
DNA: TGTGCCAGCAGCTTCCCCTCAGATACGCAGTATTTT
CDR3: CASSFPSDTQYF

size: NA
D: TRBD1
J: TRBJ1-4
V: TRBV7-9
DNA: TGTGCCAGCAGCTTAGCAGGGACAGGGAATGAAAAACTGTTTTTT
CDR3: CASSLAGTGNEKLFF

size: few
D: TRBD1
J: TRBJ2-2
V: TRBV18
DNA: TGTGCCAGCTCACCACCTTCTAGGACAGGGACGAACACCGGGGAGCTGTTTTTT
CDR3: CASSPPSRTGTNTGELFF

size: NA
D: TRBD1
J: TRBJ1-2
V: TRBV7-2
DNA: TGTGCCAGCAGCTTAGTGGGGACAGGGAAATATGGCTACACCTTC
CDR3: CASSLVGTGKYGYTF

size: NA
D: TRBD1
J: TRBJ2-7
V: TRBV13
DNA: TGTGCCAGCAGCCAATTTACAGGGGCGCCTTACGAGCAGTACTTC
CDR3: CASSQFTGAPYEQYF

size: NA
D: TRBD1
J: TRBJ1-1
V: TRBV2
DNA: TGTGCCAGCACCACAGGGGGCGGATCGAACAGAGCTTTCTTT
CDR3: CASTTGGGSNRAFF

size: NA
D: TRBD2
J: TRBJ2-7
V: TRBV4-3
DNA: TGCGCCAGCAGCCAAGGACTAGCGGGAACCTACGAGCAGTACTTC
CDR3: CASSQGLAGTYEQYF

size: NA
D: NA
J: TRBJ2-3
V: TRBV19
DNA: TGTGCCAGTAGTATAGGCGGGGGCAGCACAGATACGCAGTATTTT
CDR3: CASSIGGGSTDTQYF

size: NA
D: NA
J: TRBJ1-2
V: TRBV11-2
DNA: TGTGCCAGCACCCAAGACTATTATGGCTACACCTTC
CDR3: CASTQDYYGYTF

size: NA
D: NA
J: TRBJ2-3
V: TRBV9
DNA: TGTGCCAGCAGCGTGGGCCCCGGGACACGCAAAGGAGATACGCAGTATTTT
CDR3: CASSVGPGTRKGDTQYF

size: NA
D: NA
J: TRBJ2-2
V: TRBV5-5
DNA: TGTGCCAGCAGCTTTGGAGGGAAGAACACCGGGGAGCTGTTTTTT
CDR3: CASSFGGKNTGELFF